These T cell receptor beta chains were read from a single sample in a study of PD-1 blockade in classical Hodgkin lymphoma. The repertoire was sequenced with immunoSEQ multiplex PCR; TCRdb's copy has only in-frame clones and lacks some. The table has 70,000 to 85,000 clones, around 93% seen once. This specimen consisted of peripheral blood mononuclear cells (PBMCs), obtained at baseline. The receptors originated from a human donor with classical Hodgkin lymphoma. Both conserved end residues are part of each CDR3. D genes are given only for firm matches. Not all rows give a size; the values are once, few, many and, for expanded clones, a class.

TRBJ1-6 | TRBD1 | TRBV14 | . | TGTGCCAGTGGGGGACAGGGCTATTCACCCCTCCACTTT | CASGGQGYSPLHF
TRBJ2-6 | . | TRBV4-1 | . | TGCGCCAGCAGCCAAGTCGACGGGGGCCTCTCTGGGGCCAACGTCCTGACTTTC | CASSQVDGGLSGANVLTF
TRBJ1-1 | . | TRBV30 | few | TGTGCCTGGAGTGGAGGAGCTGAAGCTTTCTTT | CAWSGGAEAFF
TRBJ2-7 | TRBD1 | TRBV7-3 | . | TGTGCCAGCAGCTTAACGGGGACAGCCTACGAGCAGTACTTC | CASSLTGTAYEQYF
TRBJ2-5 | . | TRBV7-2 | . | TGTGCCAGCAGCTTAATGGGAGAACTGGAGACCCAGTACTTC | CASSLMGELETQYF
TRBJ2-5 | TRBD1 | TRBV28 | . | TGTGCCAGCAGTTCTCGGACAGGGGAGTACCAAGAGACCCAGTACTTC | CASSSRTGEYQETQYF
TRBJ2-1 | TRBD1 | TRBV4-1 | . | TGCGCCAGCAGCCGGGAACCGGGACAGGGTTTCAATGAGCAGTTCTTC | CASSREPGQGFNEQFF
TRBJ1-4 | TRBD1 | TRBV4-2 | . | TGTGCCAGCAGCCAAGATCCCCTAAGACAGGGGGGTTCAAAACTGTTTTTT | CASSQDPLRQGGSKLFF
TRBJ1-2 | TRBD1 | TRBV18 | . | TGTGCCAGCTCACCTCTACACCCGACCGACAGGGACGATGGCTACACCTTC | CASSPLHPTDRDDGYTF
TRBJ2-3 | TRBD1 | TRBV9 | . | TGTGCCAGCAGCTGGGACAGGGGTGGGACAGATACGCAGTATTTT | CASSWDRGGTDTQYF
TRBJ1-1 | . | TRBV7-9 | . | TGTGCCAGCAGCCTTTCTTGGACAGACGAAGCTTTCTTT | CASSLSWTDEAFF
TRBJ2-5 | TRBD2 | TRBV5-1 | . | TGCGCCAGCAGCTTCTCCTATTTCACTAGCGGGGGGGCCAAAGAGACCCAGTACTTC | CASSFSYFTSGGAKETQYF
TRBJ2-7 | TRBD1 | TRBV15 | . | TGTGCCACCAGCGGCCGGGACAGTGCAACCGAGCAGTACTTC | CATSGRDSATEQYF
TRBJ1-2 | TRBD1 | TRBV6-5 | . | TGTGCCAGCAGTTATACAGGGGGCGACTATGGCTACACCTTC | CASSYTGGDYGYTF
TRBJ2-7 | TRBD2 | TRBV28 | . | TGTGCCAGCACCCCCATACTAGCGGGAATCTACGAGCAGTACTTC | CASTPILAGIYEQYF
TRBJ2-7 | TRBD2 | TRBV30 | . | TGTGCCTGGAGCAGGTTGGGACTAGCGGTCGACTACGAGCAGTACTTC | CAWSRLGLAVDYEQYF
TRBJ2-3 | . | TRBV5-1 | . | TGCGCCAGCAGCTGGCTCGCGGTCTTACGAGCTAGCACAGATACGCAGTATTTT | CASSWLAVLRASTDTQYF
TRBJ2-7 | . | TRBV7-9 | . | TGTGCCAGCAGCTTAGTCGGAGGGGGCGAGCAGTACTTC | CASSLVGGGEQYF
TRBJ2-2 | . | TRBV28 | . | TGTGCCAGCAGTTACAGGGCCCCCGGGGAGCTGTTTTTT | CASSYRAPGELFF
TRBJ1-2 | . | TRBV9 | . | TGTGCCAGCAGCGCCGGAGCCTTGACAGGAATTGTCGGCTACACCTTC | CASSAGALTGIVGYTF
TRBJ1-1 | . | TRBV30 | . | TGTGCCTGGAGTGTACGAAAGAACACTGAAGCTTTCTTT | CAWSVRKNTEAFF
TRBJ2-2 | . | TRBV7-9 | . | TGTGCCAGCAGCGGCGGGGGCCTTTCGAACACCGGGGAGCTGTTTTTT | CASSGGGLSNTGELFF
TRBJ2-3 | TRBD2 | TRBV2 | . | TGTGCCAGCAGTGAGGGGGGGGCAGATACGCAGTATTTT | CASSEGGADTQYF
TRBJ2-3 | . | TRBV29-1 | . | TGCAGCGTTGAAGATGTACAGGGACACGATACGCAGTATTTT | CSVEDVQGHDTQYF
TRBJ1-1 | TRBD1 | TRBV19 | . | TGTGCCAGTGCAGGGGGGGATAAAGCTTTCTTT | CASAGGDKAFF
TRBJ1-2 | TRBD1 | TRBV6-5 | . | TGTGCCAGCAGGAGACGGACAGGAGGGTATGGCTACACCTTC | CASRRRTGGYGYTF